The 27 T cell receptor beta chains below all came from one sample that was sequenced in a study of cytomegalovirus exposure and HLA in healthy donors. The PCR ran on 60 Vbeta and 13 Jbeta primers. The assay was immunoSEQ multiplex PCR, and TCRdb's table has in-frame clones only and misses some. The sample has approximately 110,000 clones; approximately 11% are singletons. Sequenced: PBMCs. The receptors were sampled from a man in his forties in good health and CMV-seropositive.

The table lists this clone with a few counts. The V gene is TRBV7-3, the J gene TRBJ2-3; D is perhaps TRBD2 (5 bases). Looked up from germline, CDR1 is SGHTA and CDR2 is FQGTGA. Trimming removed 6 bases from V and 5 bases from J, with 9 bases in between. The CDR3 runs 12 residues. CDR3 residues: CASSYREDTQYF. Written as DNA, the CDR3 is TGTGCCAGCAGTTATCGGGAAGATACGCAGTATTTT.

This clone occurred a few times. The chain joins TRBV28 to TRBJ1-5, with no clear D. The ends were cut back, 1 base at V and 0 bases at J, with 4 bases in the middle. This CDR3 is 14 amino acids long. Germline values: CDR1 MDHEN, CDR2 SYDVKM. The CDR3 reads CASSLFRSNQPQHF. CDR3 nucleotide sequence: TGTGCCAGCAGTTTATTCCGTAGCAATCAGCCCCAGCATTTT.

This clone was seen more than once but under ten times. The chain joins TRBV19 to TRBJ1-1; D may be TRBD1 (6 bases). CDR1 and CDR2 (germline): LNHDA, SQIVND (reference sequence). The CDR3 is made up of 16 amino acids. V was clipped by 1 base and J by 5 bases, with 17 bases between them. The CDR3: CASSIGPQGWWTEAFF. In DNA, the CDR3 is TGTGCCAGTAGTATAGGTCCACAGGGTTGGTGGACTGAAGCTTTCTTT.

This clone was seen a few times. V gene TRBV29-1 combines with J gene TRBJ2-1, with 11 bases identical to TRBD2. V gave up 5 bases and J gave up 9 bases; unmatched junction bases: 6. Per the germline V gene, CDR1 is SQVTM and CDR2 is ANQGSEA. The length of the CDR3 is 13 residues. The CDR3 loop is CSVLLAGVGEQFF. The CDR3 DNA sequence: TGCAGCGTTTTACTAGCGGGAGTGGGTGAGCAGTTCTTC.

This clone showed up just a few times. The gene calls are TRBV28 and TRBJ2-7; 7 bases align to TRBD1. The germline V gene encodes CDR1 MDHEN and CDR2 SYDVKM. Trimming cost V 5 bases and J 6 bases; bases outside gene matches: 13. The CDR3 is 15 residues long. This CDR3 is CASSLRGITKAEQYF. Here the CDR3 DNA reads TGTGCCAGCAGTCTCAGGGGGATCACGAAGGCCGAGCAGTACTTC.

This clone was seen repeatedly, ten times or more. The CDR3 loop is CSAGLAGGRTDTQYF. The CDR3 region has the DNA TGCAGCGCAGGACTAGCGGGAGGGAGGACAGATACGCAGTATTTT. The gene calls are TRBV29-1 and TRBJ2-3, with 15 bases identical to TRBD2. Germline CDR1 is SQVTM and CDR2 is ANQGSEA. This CDR3 is 15 amino acids long. V gave up 7 bases and J gave up 3 bases; unmatched junction bases: 5.

The table lists this clone with a few counts. The chain joins TRBV5-1 to TRBJ2-6; 9 nucleotides line up with TRBD1. Germline values: CDR1 SGHRS, CDR2 YFSETQ. CDR3 length: 18 residues. V trimming: 4 bases; J trimming: 6 bases; junction bases outside the gene matches: 14. The chain's CDR3 is CASSASGTGRLKANVLTF. As DNA, the CDR3 is TGCGCCAGCAGCGCCTCCGGGACAGGGAGACTAAAGGCCAACGTCCTGACTTTC.

V usage is TRBV4-1 and J usage is TRBJ2-7; no reliable D call. V shed 2 bases and J shed 3 bases, with 17 bases lying between them. Germline values: CDR1 MGHRA, CDR2 YSYEKL. The CDR3 runs 16 residues. In DNA, the CDR3 is TGCGCCAGCAGCCAACTCCCCCGGCAGGCCCTCTACGAGCAGTACTTC. As protein: CASSQLPRQALYEQYF.

This rearrangement joins TRBV27 to TRBJ2-1, with 7 positions matching TRBD2. The V and J ends lost 5 bases and 4 bases, in that order; junction bases with no gene match: 8. Looked up from germline, CDR1 is MNHEY and CDR2 is SMNVEV (reference sequence). The CDR3 has 15 residues. The CDR3: CASSGEGLRYNEQFF. In DNA form, the CDR3 reads TGTGCCAGCAGTGGCGAGGGACTAAGATACAATGAGCAGTTCTTC.

This clone was found a few times. The rearrangement links TRBV10-1 to TRBJ2-7, with TRBD2 matching over 12 bases. The germline CDR1 and CDR2 sequences are WNHNN and SYGVQD (reference sequence). The CDR3 contains 18 residues. Germline trimming cut 7 bases from V and 0 bases from J; bases unmatched to any gene: 13. The CDR3 bases are TGCGCCAGCATTCGACTAGCGGGAGAGACCCTCAGCTCCTACGAGCAGTACTTC. Translation gives CASIRLAGETLSSYEQYF.

This clone was counted a few times. The V and J genes are TRBV15 and TRBJ1-4; a weak D match, TRBD1 (5 bases). Germline CDR1 and CDR2: LNHNV and YYDKDF (reference sequence). Trimming stripped 0 bases from V and 10 bases from J, with 18 bases between. CDR3 size: 16 residues. The CDR3 loop is CATSRDAQGDSGKLFF. The CDR3 region has the DNA TGTGCCACCAGCAGAGATGCCCAGGGCGATTCTGGAAAACTGTTTTTT. The full variable domain, in which reference TRBV15 and TRBJ1-4 provide the parts outside the CDR3, is DAMVIQNPRYQVTQFGKPVTLSCSQTLNHNVMYWYQQKSSQAPKLLFHYYDKDFNNEADTPDNFQSRRPNTSFCFLDIRSPGLGDTAMYLCATSRDAQGDSGKLFFGSGTQLSVL.

This clone was seen more than once but under ten times. The rearrangement joins TRBV2 to TRBJ1-1; 8 bases map to TRBD1. CDR3 size: 11 residues. Germline values: CDR1 SNHLY, CDR2 FYNNEI. With V trimmed by 6 bases and J by 11 bases, 5 bases remained unmatched. This CDR3 reads CASRQGALAFF. The CDR3 DNA reads as TGTGCCAGCAGGCAGGGGGCGCTTGCTTTCTTT.

This clone was observed a few times. J is TRBJ1-1 and V is TRBV28; 7 bases line up with TRBD1. V gave up 6 bases and J gave up 0 bases; unmatched junction bases: 4. The CDR3 spans 14 residues. The germline CDR1 and CDR2 sequences are MDHEN and SYDVKM. For the CDR3, the DNA is TGTGCCAGCAGACCTACAGGGGTGAACACTGAAGCTTTCTTT. This codes for CASRPTGVNTEAFF.

This chain uses TRBV19 with TRBJ2-3, with 14 bases fitting TRBD2. CDR1 and CDR2 from the germline V gene are LNHDA and SQIVND (reference sequence). V dropped 10 bases and J dropped 4; count of bases not matched to a gene: 13. This CDR3 has 17 residues. The CDR3 nucleotides read TGTGCCATCAGTACCCCGGGACTAGCGGGAGCGGCAGATACGCAGTATTTT. Translated: CAISTPGLAGAADTQYF.

The chain is built from TRBV5-1 and TRBJ2-7; weak D call: TRBD2 (8 bases). V lost 7 bases to trimming and J lost 0 bases, with 11 bases between them. Germline CDR1 and CDR2: SGHRS and YFSETQ. This CDR3 is built from 13 residues. The CDR3 protein is CASREGASYEQYF. The DNA for the CDR3 is TGCGCCAGCCGGGAGGGGGCCTCCTACGAGCAGTACTTC.

The CDR3 bases are TGTGCCATCAGTGATTTAAGCGGAGACTACGAGCAGTACTTC. The encoded protein is CAISDLSGDYEQYF. V usage is TRBV10-3 and J usage is TRBJ2-7; the D gene is possibly TRBD2 (5 bases). The CDR3 has 14 amino acids. V shed 3 bases and J shed 3 bases, with 12 bases lying between them. Looked up from germline, CDR1 is ENHRY and CDR2 is SYGVKD.

The gene calls are TRBV19 and TRBJ1-3; 8 positions match TRBD1. The CDR3 has 13 residues. In germline, CDR1 is LNHDA, CDR2 SQIVND (reference sequence). Trimming cost V 6 bases and J 4 bases; bases outside gene matches: 2. The CDR3 loop is CASSWDRGNTIYF. Here the CDR3 DNA reads TGTGCCAGTAGCTGGGACAGGGGAAACACCATATATTTT.

This clone was observed a few times. V gene TRBV6-5 combines with J gene TRBJ2-5; 12 nucleotides align to TRBD2. In germline, CDR1 is MNHEY, CDR2 SVGAGI. The CDR3 extends over 14 amino acids. V lost 7 bases and J lost 11; bases outside the gene matches: 11. The CDR3 nucleotides read TGTGCCAGCACCTGGACTAGCGGGGCGGGAGAGCAGTACTTC. Translated, it gives CASTWTSGAGEQYF.

In its sample, this clone was seen a few times. This chain connects TRBV6-4 to TRBJ2-3, with a possible D match to TRBD1 (6 bases). The CDR3 runs 14 residues. Germline V gene sequence: CDR1 MRHNA, CDR2 SNTAGT. V gave up 3 bases and J gave up 3 bases, with 10 bases separating them. This CDR3 is CASSEAGETDTQYF. In DNA form, the CDR3 reads TGTGCCAGCAGTGAGGCAGGGGAAACAGATACGCAGTATTTT.

Turning to this clone: The germline gene is not matched at one end of the junction; a read error may be the cause. The V and J genes are TRBV6-5 and TRBJ1-2, with D unclear. The germline gives CDR1 MNHEY, CDR2 SVGAGI. The CDR3 totals 11 residues. The CDR3 DNA follows: TGTGCCAGCCGTTATCTCTATGGCTACACCTTC. It codes for CASRYLYGYTF.

This clone was observed a handful of times. The chain couples TRBV30 to TRBJ1-1; D might be TRBD1 (6 bases). From germline, CDR1 is GTSNPN and CDR2 SVGIG (reference sequence). V was cut by 5 bases and J by 3 bases, with 13 bases left in between. This CDR3 contains 13 residues. The CDR3, as DNA: TGTGCCTGGTTTACAGGGATGGACACTGAAGCTTTCTTT. It is translated as CAWFTGMDTEAFF.

This clone was counted a few times. The chain recombines TRBV18 with TRBJ1-1; D unresolved. The CDR3 is made up of 14 amino acids. Between the trimmed V and J ends, which lost 6 bases and 3 bases, there was a span of 14 bases. CDR1 and CDR2 (germline): KGHSH, LQKENI. CDR3 sequence reads: CASSLRPGDTEAFF. CDR3 DNA sequence: TGTGCCAGCTCCCTTCGGCCAGGCGACACTGAAGCTTTCTTT. Using reference TRBV18 and TRBJ1-1 for the parts outside the CDR3, the full variable domain is NAGVMQNPRHLVRRRGQEARLRCSPMKGHSHVYWYRQLPEEGLKFMVYLQKENIIDESGMPKERFSAEFPKEGPSILRIQQVVRGDSAAYFCASSLRPGDTEAFFGQGTRLTVV.

This chain uses TRBV30 with TRBJ2-5; 8 positions match TRBD2. The junction had 5 bases not matched to a gene; V was cut back by 5 bases and J by 3 bases. The CDR3 is 13 residues long. Germline values: CDR1 GTSNPN, CDR2 SVGIG (reference sequence). The CDR3 DNA reads TGTGCCTGGGAGGGACTAGAGGAAGAGACCCAGTACTTC. Translation: CAWEGLEEETQYF.

This clone has just a few counts. V usage is TRBV23-1 and J usage is TRBJ2-3; D may be TRBD2 (5 bases). TRBV23-1 is filed as an ORF, its function uncertain. CDR3 size: 22 residues. V lost 1 base, J lost 0 bases, and 29 bases lay in between. The CDR3 nucleotides read TGCGCCAGCAGTCAATTGACCGCATATCGAGGGTACCCTGAGACTAGCACAGATACGCAGTATTTT. This encodes CASSQLTAYRGYPETSTDTQYF.

The chain combines TRBV18 with TRBJ2-7, with 7 bases identical to TRBD1. This CDR3 region has 15 residues. Trimming at V came to 3 bases and at J to 3 bases, leaving 8 bases not matched to a gene. Germline assignment: CDR1 KGHSH and CDR2 LQKENI. CDR3 sequence: CASSPQGVRSYEQYF. The CDR3, as DNA: TGTGCCAGCTCACCTCAGGGGGTACGGAGCTACGAGCAGTACTTC.

This clone was seen only a few times. This sequence joins TRBV19 and TRBJ1-2; D may be TRBD1 (6 bases). V was clipped by 3 bases and J by 4 bases, with 12 bases between them. Germline CDR1 and CDR2: LNHDA and SQIVND (reference sequence). The CDR3 spans 14 residues. CDR3 sequence: CASSMGAVGYGYTF. CDR3 nucleotides: TGTGCCAGTAGTATGGGGGCGGTCGGCTATGGCTACACCTTC.

The J gene is TRBJ2-7, the V gene TRBV5-1; TRBD1 aligns across 10 bases. CDR1 and CDR2 from the germline V gene are SGHRS and YFSETQ. The ends lost 5 bases at V and 1 base at J; junction bases unmatched: 3. The CDR3 contains 14 residues. The CDR3 bases are TGCGCCAGCAGTCGGGACAGGGGTTCCTACGAGCAGTACTTC. Translated: CASSRDRGSYEQYF.